This passage covers 20 T cell receptor beta chains from one sample sequenced in a study of blood T cell repertoires in COVID-19. Some clones are missing from TCRdb's copy, which holds only in-frame ones; the method was immunoSEQ multiplex PCR. The sample lists hundreds of thousands of clones; 80% to 85% were seen once. The sequenced sample consisted of PBMCs or T cells enriched from blood (not recorded which). The receptors originated from a woman aged 40 to 50 who had recovered from COVID-19.

The CDR3 spells CASSLTGGSPMAYNEQFF. The CDR3, as DNA: TGTGCCAGCAGCTTGACGGGAGGATCCCCCATGGCGTACAATGAGCAGTTCTTC. The chain recombines TRBV5-5 with TRBJ2-1; 7 bases map to TRBD2. The CDR3 is 18 residues long. Germline loops: CDR1 SGHKS, CDR2 YYEKEE (reference sequence). V shed 1 base, J shed 4 bases, and the junction held 14 bases outside the gene matches.

The CDR3 region is CATFRQGVYEQYV. As DNA, the CDR3 is TGTGCCACCTTCAGACAGGGCGTCTACGAGCAGTACGTC. This chain uses TRBV24-1 with TRBJ2-7, with TRBD1 matching over 7 bases. V was clipped by 9 bases and J by 3 bases; unmatched bases: 7. There are 13 residues in the CDR3. The germline CDR1 and CDR2 sequences are KGHDR and SFDVKD.

The chain uses TRBV7-2 and TRBJ2-2, with 7 positions matching TRBD2. This CDR3 has 17 amino acids. V lost 2 bases to trimming and J lost 4 bases; unmatched junction nucleotides: 10. In germline, CDR1 is SGHTA, CDR2 FQGNSA. The CDR3 region is CASSLFSSGYTTGELFF. CDR3 bases: TGTGCCAGCAGCTTATTCTCTAGCGGCTACACCACCGGGGAGCTGTTTTTT. Filled out from reference TRBV7-2 and TRBJ2-2, the complete variable domain reads GAGVSQSPSNKVTEKGKDVELRCDPISGHTALYWYRQSLGQGLEFLIYFQGNSAPDKSGLPSDRFSAERTGGSVSTLTIQRTQQEDSAVYLCASSLFSSGYTTGELFFGEGSRLTVL.

This clone was detected only once. The rearrangement uses TRBV6-5 and TRBJ1-1; 7 nucleotides agree with TRBD1. CDR1 and CDR2 (germline): MNHEY, SVGAGI. The CDR3 has 15 residues. The trim removed 9 bases at V and 6 bases at J, leaving 16 bases unmatched. The DNA of the CDR3 is TGTGCCAGTTCAAGCTACGGAGGGGGCCCCCCTGAAGCTTTCTTT. It specifies CASSSYGGGPPEAFF.

The J gene is TRBJ2-1, the V gene TRBV3-1 (or the pseudogene TRBV3-2); 13 bases fit TRBD2. Germline values: CDR1 LGHDT, CDR2 YNNKEL (reference sequence). Losses at the gene ends were 4 bases for V and 10 bases for J; bases not matched to a gene: 7. This CDR3 has 15 residues. In DNA form, the CDR3 reads TGTGCCAGCAGCCTTGGACTAGCGGGAGAAAAAGAGCAGTTCTTC. This sequence encodes CASSLGLAGEKEQFF.

The V gene is TRBV4-3, the J gene TRBJ2-2; D might be TRBD2 (5 bases). Germline V gives CDR1 LGHNA, CDR2 YSLEER. Trimming removed 1 base from V and 3 bases from J, with 6 bases in between. The CDR3 consists of 14 residues. The DNA for the CDR3 is TGCGCCAGCAGCCAAGGAGCGGACACCGGGGAGCTGTTTTTT. It is translated as CASSQGADTGELFF.

This clone was seen once. The DNA for the CDR3 is TGTGCCAGCAGCCCCAGCGGAAGCTCCTACAATGAGCAGTTCTTC. Translating it yields CASSPSGSSYNEQFF. This chain connects TRBV7-8 to TRBJ2-1, with TRBD2 as a possible D gene (5 bases). Trimming cost V 5 bases and J 0 bases, with 11 bases left between them. Germline assignment: CDR1 SGHVS and CDR2 FQNEAQ. CDR3 size: 15 residues. The variable domain in full, completed from reference TRBV7-8 and TRBJ2-1, reads GAGVSQSPRYKVAKRGQDVALRCDPISGHVSLFWYQQALGQGPEFLTYFQNEAQLDKSGLPSDRFFAERPEGSVSTLKIQRTQQEDSAVYLCASSPSGSSYNEQFFGPGTRLTVL.

The chain recombines TRBV18 with TRBJ2-7, with 9 bases matching TRBD1. In germline, CDR1 is KGHSH, CDR2 LQKENI. Losses at the gene ends were 8 bases for V and 6 bases for J; bases not matched to a gene: 8. This CDR3 is 13 amino acids long. In DNA form, the CDR3 reads TGTGCCAGCGCGGGACAGGGAAATGGCGAGCAGTACTTC. Protein product: CASAGQGNGEQYF.

V gene TRBV5-1 combines with J gene TRBJ2-2, with 8 nucleotides matching TRBD2. Germline lookup yields CDR1 SGHRS and CDR2 YFSETQ. V lost 0 bases and J lost 5; bases outside the gene matches: 12. The CDR3 totals 18 residues. This CDR3 is CASSLGPPGLEGTGELFF. For the CDR3, the DNA is TGCGCCAGCAGCTTGGGACCCCCGGGACTAGAGGGAACCGGGGAGCTGTTTTTT.

The chain has TRBV5-1 and TRBJ2-5, with D maybe TRBD2 (5 bases). Deletions cut 6 bases from V and 5 bases from J, with 20 bases between. Germline V gene sequence: CDR1 SGHRS, CDR2 YFSETQ. This CDR3 has 15 residues. CDR3 sequence reads: CASKLFAGSGETQYF. DNA of the CDR3: TGCGCCAGCAAGCTATTCGCAGGTTCGGGGGAGACCCAGTACTTC.

The chain employs TRBV28 and TRBJ2-1; a weak D match, TRBD1 (6 bases). Germline lookup yields CDR1 MDHEN and CDR2 SYDVKM. The CDR3 has 13 residues. V was clipped by 8 bases and J by 5 bases, with 13 bases between them. CDR3 sequence: CASCSSGDNEQFF. The CDR3 nucleotides are TGTGCCAGCTGTTCTTCAGGGGACAATGAGCAGTTCTTC.

This chain uses TRBV4-1 with TRBJ2-1; 7 bases line up with TRBD2. The CDR3 runs to 18 residues. The V gene's germline CDR1 is MGHRA and CDR2 YSYEKL. V dropped 3 bases and J dropped 0; count of bases not matched to a gene: 11. CDR3 bases: TGCGCCAGCAGCCACTTCTCCATTCGGGGGGTCTCCTACAATGAGCAGTTCTTC. It specifies CASSHFSIRGVSYNEQFF.

CDR3 nucleotide sequence: TGCGCCAGCAACTTCTGGGGGGGGCCCACTGAAGCTTTCTTT. This sequence encodes CASNFWGGPTEAFF. V is TRBV5-1 and J is TRBJ1-1, with a weak D call TRBD1 (6 bases). The CDR3 spans 14 residues. Germline CDR1 is SGHRS and CDR2 is YFSETQ. Trimming left V 6 bases short and J 4 bases short, with 16 bases between.

The rearrangement links TRBV19 to TRBJ1-4; 8 bases are a match to TRBD1. CDR1 is LNHDA and CDR2 is SQIVND in the germline V gene (reference sequence). Trimming removed 3 bases from V and 5 bases from J; junction bases left unmatched: 8. The CDR3 spans 16 residues. The CDR3, as DNA: TGTGCCAGTAGTATTTACTCGGACAGGGTCAATGAAAAACTGTTTTTT. This encodes CASSIYSDRVNEKLFF.

V gene TRBV19 combines with J gene TRBJ2-2; 7 nucleotides agree with TRBD2. Germline V CDR1 and CDR2: LNHDA, SQIVND (reference sequence). The CDR3 totals 14 residues. Trimming took 5 bases from V and 7 from J; bases not matched to a gene: 7. CDR3 nucleotide sequence: TGTGCCAGTAGTCCATTCGGGGGGATCGGGGAGCTGTTTTTT. Its translation: CASSPFGGIGELFF.

Comments on this clone: Different DNA sequences within this sample yield the same CDR3. The chain combines TRBV5-1 with TRBJ2-1, with 10 nucleotides matching TRBD2. Trimming at V came to 4 bases and at J to 0 bases, leaving 4 bases not matched to a gene. CDR3 length: 16 residues. The germline V gene encodes CDR1 SGHRS and CDR2 YFSETQ. The DNA for the CDR3 is TGCGCCAGCAGCCTTAGCGGGGGGAGCTCCTACAATGAGCAGTTCTTC. It codes for CASSLSGGSSYNEQFF.

The chain links TRBV9 to TRBJ1-5; tentatively, D is TRBD1 (6 bases). Trimming shortened V by 0 bases and J by 2 bases, and 9 bases separated the two germline ends. The germline V gene encodes CDR1 SGDLS and CDR2 YYNGEE. There are 15 residues in the CDR3. The CDR3 DNA reads as TGTGCCAGCAGCGTAGGGGGACAAGGCAATCAGCCCCAGCATTTT. Translating it yields CASSVGGQGNQPQHF.

J is TRBJ1-1 and V is TRBV7-2; D is perhaps TRBD1 (5 bases). Germline CDR1 reads SGHTA; CDR2 reads FQGNSA. V gave up 3 bases and J gave up 1 base, with 12 bases separating them. CDR3 size: 15 residues. The CDR3 DNA is TGTGCCAGCAGCTTCGCGGGGACGAAGAACACTGAAGCTTTCTTT. This translates into CASSFAGTKNTEAFF.

The chain carries TRBV6-5 and TRBJ2-3, with D uncertain. Germline V gene lookup returns CDR1 MNHEY and CDR2 SVGAGI. This CDR3 has 10 residues. The V and J ends lost 10 bases and 7 bases respectively, with 9 bases between them. This CDR3 reads CATHMYTQYF. CDR3 in DNA: TGTGCCACCCACATGTATACGCAGTATTTT.

The V call is TRBV7-9, the J call TRBJ2-1; 9 bases match TRBD2. Germline V CDR1 and CDR2: SEHNR, FQNEAQ (reference sequence). The CDR3 consists of 19 residues. Germline trimming cut 8 bases from V and 2 bases from J; bases unmatched to any gene: 19. This chain's CDR3 is CASGRLAASRGYTYNEQFF. DNA of the CDR3: TGTGCCAGCGGAAGACTAGCGGCGTCAAGGGGATATACCTACAATGAGCAGTTCTTC.